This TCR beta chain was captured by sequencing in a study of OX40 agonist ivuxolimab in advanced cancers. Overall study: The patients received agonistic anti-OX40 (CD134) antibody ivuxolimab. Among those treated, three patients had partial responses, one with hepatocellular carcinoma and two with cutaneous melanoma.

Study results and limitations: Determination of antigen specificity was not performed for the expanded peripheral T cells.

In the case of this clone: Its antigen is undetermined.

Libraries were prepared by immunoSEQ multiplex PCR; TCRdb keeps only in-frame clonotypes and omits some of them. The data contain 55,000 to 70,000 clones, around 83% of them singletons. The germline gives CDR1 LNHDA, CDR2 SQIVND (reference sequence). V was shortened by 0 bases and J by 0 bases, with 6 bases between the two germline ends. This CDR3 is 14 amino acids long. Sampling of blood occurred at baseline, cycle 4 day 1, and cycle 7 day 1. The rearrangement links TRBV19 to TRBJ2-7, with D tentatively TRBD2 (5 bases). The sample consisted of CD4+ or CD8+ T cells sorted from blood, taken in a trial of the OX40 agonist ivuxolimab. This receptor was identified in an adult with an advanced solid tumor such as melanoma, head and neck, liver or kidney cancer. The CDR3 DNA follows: TGTGCCAGTAGTATAGATACTAGCTCCTACGAGCAGTACTTC. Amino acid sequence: CASSIDTSSYEQYF.